The TCR beta chain under discussion was sequenced for a study of cytomegalovirus exposure and HLA in healthy donors. Germline V gene data show CDR1 as SEHNR and CDR2 as FQNEAQ (reference sequence). The CDR3 has 14 residues. Study conclusions and caveats: There was a cluster of highly shared sequence variants that was likely a sequencing artifact. CMV antigen specificity of three CMV-associated chains was confirmed in vitro.

Concerning this clone itself: Its antigen is still unknown. One end of the junction does not line up with germline, which may come from a read error.

Amplification used 60 Vbeta primers and 13 Jbeta primers. Sequenced by immunoSEQ multiplex PCR; TCRdb stores in-frame clones only, minus some. The sample records some 85,000 clones, approximately 78% being singletons. This receptor was identified in a woman aged 40 to 50 in good health and CMV-seropositive. The chain couples TRBV7-9 to TRBJ2-5, with 7 nucleotides matching TRBD2. The J call could be wrong; TRBJ2-7 is a better fit for the DNA end. The sequencing input was PBMCs. CDR3 sequence reads: CSSSFSLGRDEQYF. Written as DNA, the CDR3 is TGTTCCAGCAGCTTCTCCCTGGGGAGGGACGAGCAGTACTTC.